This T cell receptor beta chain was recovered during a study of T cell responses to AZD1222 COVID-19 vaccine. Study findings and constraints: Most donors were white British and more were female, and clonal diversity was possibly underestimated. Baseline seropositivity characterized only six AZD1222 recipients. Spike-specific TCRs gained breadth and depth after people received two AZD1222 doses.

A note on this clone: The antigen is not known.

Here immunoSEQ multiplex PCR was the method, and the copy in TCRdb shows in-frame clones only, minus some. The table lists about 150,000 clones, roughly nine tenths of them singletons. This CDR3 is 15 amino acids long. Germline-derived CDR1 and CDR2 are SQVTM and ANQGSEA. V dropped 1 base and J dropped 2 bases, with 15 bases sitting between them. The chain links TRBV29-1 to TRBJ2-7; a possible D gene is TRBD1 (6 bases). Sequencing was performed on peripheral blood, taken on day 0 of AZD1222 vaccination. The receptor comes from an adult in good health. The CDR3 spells CSVEAATGLPYEQYF. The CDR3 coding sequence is TGCAGCGTTGAAGCGGCGACAGGCCTTCCCTACGAGCAGTACTTC.